Each of the 16 T cell receptor delta chains below was sequenced from the same sample in a study of DNA immune sequencing with unique molecular identifiers. Primers for all 8 TRDV and 4 TRDJ genes amplified genomic DNA in 32-plex. The library had 12-nucleotide UMIs introduced over about 3 barcoding cycles, then a second adapter PCR. TCRdb re-called the multiplex PCR reads through CATT. The sample yields around 5,400 delta-chain clones, 11% seen once. The sequenced sample consisted of gamma-delta T cells enriched from blood buffy coat, or unenriched PBMCs (not recorded which). These receptors were obtained from a human donor in good health.

This clone was detected a few times. A far larger clone lies a single base away; this is likely a read error. This CDR3 is also generated by other DNA sequences in the sample. This chain uses TRDV2 with TRDJ1, with 7 bases identical to TRDD2. Germline trimming cut 0 bases from V and 0 bases from J; bases unmatched to any gene: 12. The CDR3 consists of 18 residues. The germline CDR1 and CDR2 sequences are GEAIGNYY and EKD. The CDR3 loop reads CACDTVGTSYPYTDKLIF. CDR3 nucleotide sequence: TGTGCCTGTGACACCGTGGGGACTTCCTATCCGTACACCGATAAACTCATCTTT.

In the case of this clone: TCRdb records a much larger clone's protein for this DNA, with a difference at residue 14 that likely arises from a read error; the protein given is the translation of the DNA. This rearrangement joins TRDV2 to TRDJ1; no definite D call. The CDR3 spans 15 residues. From germline, CDR1 is GEAIGNYY and CDR2 EKD. This chain's CDR3 is CACDTVDSPADKLTF. The CDR3 bases are TGTGCCTGTGACACCGTCGACTCACCCGCCGATAAACTCACCTTT.

In this sample, this clone turned up a few times. The protein TCRdb lists belongs to a much larger clone and differs from this DNA's translation at residue 13, which points to a read error; the protein shown is made from the DNA. This chain connects TRDV2 to TRDJ3, with 13 bases fitting TRDD3. The length of the CDR3 is 20 residues. Germline CDR1 GEAIGNYY, CDR2 EKD. CDR3 sequence reads: CACDKVLGDTRSCDTRQMFF. CDR3 coding DNA: TGTGCCTGTGACAAAGTACTGGGGGATACGCGCTCCTGCGACACCCGACAGATGTTTTTC.

This clone was observed once. This clone may be a read error of a much larger clone one base away. The chain links TRDV1 to TRDJ1; 10 bases are a match to TRDD3. No J segment appears in TCRdb, so it was assigned here by matching the sequence to germline. Germline-derived CDR1 and CDR2 are TSWWSYY and QGS. V trimming: 2 bases; J trimming: 0 bases; junction bases outside the gene matches: 21. There are 22 residues in the CDR3. The CDR3 loop reads CALGERVPNYLVLGDDTDKLIF. The DNA for the CDR3 is TGTGCTCTTGGGGAAAGGGTCCCTAACTATCTAGTACTGGGGGATGACACCGATAAACTCATCTTT.

This clone was recorded many times. A read error is likely here: a far larger clone is one base away. The sample carries other DNA sequences with the same CDR3. The genes are TRDV2 and TRDJ1; the D gene is possibly TRDD3 (5 bases). Trimming pared 1 base from V and 0 bases from J, leaving 17 bases between. Germline loops: CDR1 GEAIGNYY, CDR2 EKD. The CDR3 has 17 residues. The CDR3 here is CACDTLGDGKYTDKLIF. In DNA form, the CDR3 reads TGTGCCTGTGACACTCTGGGAGATGGAAAGTACACCGATAAACTCATCTTT.

The count of this clone is one. A far more abundant clone sits one base away, making this likely a read error. Other DNA sequences in the sample encode the same CDR3. The J gene has no call, while the V gene is TRDV1; the table's D gene call, TRDD3, was not cross checked with the DNA. This CDR3 is 26 amino acids long. Germline lookup yields CDR1 TSWWSYY and CDR2 QGS. CDR3 DNA sequence: TGTGCTCTTGGGGAACTGGGGTTCCTACAGTCCTTAACTGGGGGATCTTCTTCTTTGTACACCGATAAACTGATCTTT. Its translation is CALGELGFLQSLTGGSSSLYTDKLIF.

This clone was counted between two and nine times. Translating this DNA gives a protein that differs at residue 13 from the TCRdb one, which belongs to a much larger clone; a read error is likely, and the protein shown is this translation. The chain carries TRDV2 and TRDJ1; 7 bases fit TRDD3. This CDR3 spans 18 amino acids. V lost 0 bases to trimming and J lost 3 bases; unmatched junction nucleotides: 15. The germline V gene has CDR1 GEAIGNYY and CDR2 EKD. This CDR3 is CACDTVSGGSLVSDKLIF. CDR3 coding DNA: TGTGCCTGTGACACCGTATCCGGGGGATCCCTGGTGTCCGATAAACTCATCTTT.

Points on this clone: Since a much larger clone is just one base distant, this may be a read error. V gene TRAV29/DV5 combines with J gene TRDJ1; 12 bases agree with TRDD3. Assignment of the J gene here rests on matching the DNA to germline, because TCRdb gives none. CDR1 and CDR2 from the germline V gene are NSMFDY and ISSIKDK. The CDR3 has 23 residues. J was trimmed by 0 bases and V by 2 bases; bases with no gene match: 26. The CDR3 DNA follows: TGTGCAGCAAGGATTTCGCCGACTAGGGCTGGGGGATACGGCCCCTCGGACACCGATAAACTCATCTTT. This gives the protein CAARISPTRAGGYGPSDTDKLIF.

As regards this clone: The TCRdb protein comes from a much larger clone and disagrees with this DNA's translation at residue 5, likely due to a read error; the protein given here is derived from the DNA. The chain joins TRAV36/DV7 to TRDJ1; TRDD3 matches 8 bases. Here the J gene was assigned by germline matching of the DNA, as TCRdb has none. Per germline, CDR1 VTNFRS and CDR2 LTSSGIE (reference sequence). The CDR3 length is 21 residues. V trimming: 1 base; J trimming: 3 bases; junction bases outside the gene matches: 26. CDR3 DNA sequence: TGTGCTGTGGAGCGGTTTCCCCCAAAACTGGGGGCCCCCCGTTCGTCCGATAAACTCATCTTT. Protein product: CAVERFPPKLGAPRSSDKLIF.

This clone was counted between two and nine times. TCRdb's listed protein matches a much larger clone and diverges from this DNA's translation at residue 15, likely through a read error; the protein shown comes from the DNA. The chain employs TRDV2 and TRDJ1; 10 bases map to TRDD3. In germline, CDR1 is GEAIGNYY, CDR2 EKD. The junction had 22 bases not matched to a gene; V was cut back by 3 bases and J by 4 bases. The CDR3 extends over 20 amino acids. The CDR3 loop reads CACDAVFEGDTSPYIDKLIF. The CDR3 DNA follows: TGTGCCTGTGACGCCGTTTTCGAGGGGGATACGAGTCCCTACATCGATAAACTCATCTTT.

Concerning this clone: The translation of this DNA and the TCRdb protein of a much larger clone differ at residue 8, probably owing to a read error; the protein shown here is translated from the DNA. The genes are TRDV2 and TRDJ1; tentatively, D is TRDD3 (5 bases). Germline V gene sequence: CDR1 GEAIGNYY, CDR2 EKD. The germline V and J ends were trimmed by 3 bases and 1 base, with 14 bases remaining between them. The CDR3 sequence is 15 residues long. This chain's CDR3 is CACDVLLVTTDKLIF. The CDR3 DNA reads as TGTGCCTGTGACGTCTTACTGGTGACCACCGATAAACTCATCTTT.

Only a few counts were recorded for this clone. A far bigger clonotype differs at one base, so this is likely a read error. Other nucleotide sequences in the sample specify the same CDR3. The chain joins TRDV2 to TRDJ1; D perhaps matches TRDD3 (6 bases). CDR3 length: 14 amino acids. The germline CDR1 and CDR2 sequences are GEAIGNYY and EKD. The CDR3 reads CACDKVGDTDKLIF. The CDR3 nucleotides are TGTGCGTGTGACAAAGTGGGGGACACCGATAAACTCATCTTT.

Remarks on this clone: This DNA's translation and the protein TCRdb lists, from a much larger clone, do not match at residue 8, likely due to a read error; the protein shown is translated from the DNA. This chain joins TRDV2 and TRDJ1; possible D gene TRDD3, 6 bases. Germline values: CDR1 GEAIGNYY, CDR2 EKD. The CDR3 spans 18 residues. V shed 3 bases and J shed 1 base, with 23 bases lying between them. CDR3 region: CACDLLGYTLLTTDKLIF. The DNA of the CDR3 is TGTGCCTGTGACCTTCTGGGGTATACGCTTCTTACCACCGATAAACTCATCTTT.

This clone is judged large. This specimen includes other DNA sequences encoding the same CDR3. The J gene is TRDJ3, the V gene TRDV2; 11 positions match TRDD3. From germline, CDR1 is GEAIGNYY and CDR2 EKD. There are 20 residues in the CDR3. V was pared by 4 bases and J by 0 bases, with 10 bases of the junction left unmatched. CDR3 protein: CACEPYWGIIGSWDTRQMFF. CDR3 nucleotide sequence: TGTGCCTGTGAACCGTACTGGGGGATAATAGGCTCCTGGGACACCCGACAGATGTTTTTC.

The V and J genes are TRDV1 and TRDJ1; 10 bases match TRDD3. TCRdb supplies no J gene; here it was assigned by aligning the nucleotide sequence to germline. Germline lookup yields CDR1 TSWWSYY and CDR2 QGS. The CDR3 sequence is 22 residues long. V dropped 3 bases and J dropped 0; count of bases not matched to a gene: 22. In DNA, the CDR3 is TGTGCTCTTGGGGATCCTTCCAACCTCGTACTGGGGGATCCACAGTACACCGATAAACTCATCTTT. As protein: CALGDPSNLVLGDPQYTDKLIF.

This clone has a handful of counts. The TCRdb record carries a much larger clone's protein, which differs from this DNA's translation at residue 17; a read error is the likely cause, and the protein listed here is the DNA translation. This chain joins TRDV2 and TRDJ1; 10 nucleotides match TRDD3. The germline V gene encodes CDR1 GEAIGNYY and CDR2 EKD. The CDR3 contains 19 residues. The CDR3 loop reads CACDTVVHGGYRDPDKFIF. The DNA of the CDR3 is TGTGCCTGTGACACCGTCGTGCATGGGGGATACAGAGATCCCGATAAATTCATCTTT.